The clone carrying this TCR beta chain came up many times. The data were taken from a study of T-cell reconstitution after alpha-beta-depleted transplantation in children. The CDR3 totals 14 residues. Per germline, CDR1 PRHDT and CDR2 FYEKMQ (reference sequence). Trimming cost V 7 bases and J 0 bases, with 12 bases left between them. The library targeted TCRbeta and was prepared with unique molecular identifiers. From the PCR reads, TCRdb called clonotypes with MiXCR, one entry per CDR3 protein. The data contain approximately 400,000 distinct CDR3 sequences, about a tenth of them singletons. This TCR was sampled from a human donor who donated a stem cell graft to a child with acute myeloid leukemia. The sequencing used PBMCs from the stem cell graft donor, collected from the stem cell graft. The V gene is TRBV13, the J gene TRBJ2-5, with D possibly being TRBD1 (5 bases). CDR3 in amino acids: CASNARAYQETQYF. CDR3 sequence (DNA): TGTGCCAGCAACGCCAGGGCGTACCAAGAGACCCAGTACTTC.